This T cell receptor (beta chain) was sequenced during a study of ipilimumab plus nivolumab after autologous stem cell transplantation (dated by TCRdb to about 2021). Background for the entire study: Trial patients received a median of about five ipilimumab doses and fewer than 10 nivolumab doses. Patients undergoing autologous transplant for high-risk diffuse large B cell lymphoma, mature T cell lymphoma, or multiple myeloma were enrolled in the trial. Both primary refractory and relapsed disease were represented in the DLBCL cohort, where 18-month progression-free survival was roughly 89% and 26%, respectively. The intent-to-treat population of the trial consisted of roughly 35 patients.

Checkpoint therapy was initiated 14 to 28 days after autologous transplant, and ipilimumab was administered at 1 mg/kg intravenously on day 1 of selected weeks. Patients received nivolumab at 3 mg/kg intravenously on day 1 of weeks 1, 4, 7, 10, and every two weeks through week 26. This Phase Ib clinical trial tested ipilimumab plus nivolumab, a combined checkpoint inhibition, as consolidation after autologous stem cell transplantation. Turning to this clone: Its antigen is not yet known. The record has no base qualities; no much larger clone is one base away.

Library preparation employed the immunoSEQ multiplex PCR assay. TCRdb mirrors the immuneACCESS table, restricted to in-frame sequences. Some clones are absent from its copies; in checked studies, under half trace to an unresolved V gene, and the reason for the others is unknown. This sample has 15,000 or so clones in its table, and about 81% of those were observed once. The ten largest clones add up to approximately 20% of the sample. Beyond this particular receptor, the publication reports: The authors concluded that combined checkpoint inhibition appeared tolerable when used as consolidation after transplant. The authors stated that profiles of the T cell receptor repertoire, regulatory T cell phenotype and gut microbiota provided a biologic rationale for studying this approach further.

Ends trimmed: V by 5 bases, J by 0 bases; bases unmatched to a gene: 5. The germline V gene specifies SGHTA as CDR1 and FQGNSA as CDR2. The CDR3 covers 15 residues, taking in both the cysteine and the phenylalanine. Here the CDR3 DNA is all that survives: 45 bases in frame from base 1. The sequence links TRBV7-2 to TRBJ2-7; a stretch of 9 junction bases matches TRBD1. The sequence came from a male donor with diffuse large B-cell lymphoma. The starting material was PBMCs, obtained in a trial of ipilimumab plus nivolumab as post-transplant consolidation. The CDR3 protein is CASSNRDRASYEQYF. Here is the DNA: TGTGCCAGCAGCAACCGGGACAGGGCCTCCTACGAGCAGTACTTC.